These T cell receptor beta chains were read from a single sample in a study of tumor-infiltrating lymphocytes in localized non-small cell lung cancer. Assay: immunoSEQ multiplex PCR; the TCRdb copy retains only in-frame clones and omits some. The sample records about 12,000 clones, around 80% being singletons. The source material was lung tumor tissue. The receptors shown here come from a human donor with non-small cell lung cancer. CDR3s include the opening cysteine and the closing phenylalanine or tryptophan. The order of the fields is D gene, clone size, V gene, J gene, CDR3 DNA, CDR3 protein. A D gene is named only where the DNA matches it firmly. For some rows the clone size is stated as once, few or many, or as a class when expanded; others skip it.

-	-	TRBV2	TRBJ2-7	TGTGCCAGCAGTGCCTCAGATAAGCAGTACTTC	CASSASDKQYF
TRBD1	-	TRBV6-5	TRBJ1-1	TGTGCCAGCATCCACCAGACAGGGGGCTATGAAGCTTTCTTT	CASIHQTGGYEAFF
-	-	TRBV7-2	TRBJ1-5	TGTGCCAGCAGCTTCGGGGGGGCAAGCAATCAGCCCCAGCATTTT	CASSFGGASNQPQHF
TRBD2	few	TRBV5-1	TRBJ2-3	TGCGCCAGCAGCTCCGGGACTAGCGGGGGGGCTAGCACAGATACGCAGTATTTT	CASSSGTSGGASTDTQYF
TRBD1	-	TRBV29-1	TRBJ1-1	TGCAGCGCCGCGCCGGGACAGGGCTCAGAAGCTTTCTTT	CSAAPGQGSEAFF
-	once	TRBV6-5	TRBJ2-5	TGTGCCAGCAGCCGACAGTCCTTTGAGACCCAGTACTTC	CASSRQSFETQYF
-	-	TRBV14	TRBJ2-1	TGTGCCAGCACGGGGGCTAAGGGTCTACAAAATGAGCAGTTCTTC	CASTGAKGLQNEQFF
TRBD1	-	TRBV9	TRBJ1-1	TGTGCCAGCAGCGTAGGGACAGGGGCTGAAGCTTTCTTT	CASSVGTGAEAFF
-	-	TRBV30	TRBJ2-2	TGTGCCTGGATCCCCCCGGGACCCGGGGAGCTGTTTTTT	CAWIPPGPGELFF
TRBD1	-	TRBV14	TRBJ2-1	TGTGCCAGCAGCGGGGGACAGCGACTCATGGAGCAGTTCTTC	CASSGGQRLMEQFF
-	-	TRBV10-3	TRBJ1-1	TGTGCCATCGGGATGAGAACTGAAGCTTTCTTT	CAIGMRTEAFF